This T cell receptor (beta chain) is from a study of spatial heterogeneity in lung cancer. Across the study: Among detected sequences, beta-chain ones consistently exceeded alpha-chain ones in number. As counted in raw reads, each unique TCR and UMI combination appeared more than ten times on average.

Time point denoted: sample taken at primary tumor resection. Unsorted samples of tumor, nontumor lung or frozen PBMC had their whole RNA sequenced. Trimming took 7 bases from V and 1 from J; bases not matched to a gene: 4. CDR1 is LNHDA, CDR2 SQIVND, per germline (reference sequence). The CDR3 runs to 15 residues. Each CDR3 protein gets one entry after TCRdb re-called the 5' RACE reads with MiXCR. The sample consists of some 28,000 distinct CDR3 sequences, about 8.1% of them appearing once. By share, this clonotype ranks as medium-sized. The starting material was PBMCs, obtained at surgery. This receptor was obtained from a female donor with early-stage non-small cell lung cancer. The V gene is TRBV19, the J gene TRBJ1-5; 10 bases align to TRBD1. The CDR3 DNA follows: TGTGCCAGTACCCAGACAGGGGGCAGCAATCAGCCCCAGCATTTT. Its protein is CASTQTGGSNQPQHF.